This T cell receptor beta chain was sequenced for a study of identical twins. Germline V gene sequence: CDR1 DFQATT, CDR2 SNEGSKA (reference sequence). The CDR3 length is 19 residues. Via MiXCR, TCRdb re-called the 5' RACE reads, giving one row per CDR3 protein. The sample contains under 500,000 distinct CDR3 sequences, around 15% of which appear only once. A note on this clonotype: Germline and junction disagree at one end, which may indicate a read error.

The sample was also linked to a second study, of yellow fever vaccine responses in identical twins.

The sequence was collected from a young woman in good health. This chain uses TRBV20-1 with TRBJ2-6, with 8 nucleotides matching TRBD1. Sequencing was performed on CD4+ T cells sorted from blood. The CDR3 DNA follows: TGCTGTGCTCGCCCCTCGACAGGGGACCACAGCTCTGGGGCCAACGTCCTGACTTTC. Amino acid sequence: CCARPSTGDHSSGANVLTF.